One and the same sample provided the 7 T cell receptor beta chains below, sequenced in a study of blood T cell repertoires in COVID-19. Libraries were prepared by immunoSEQ multiplex PCR; TCRdb keeps only in-frame clonotypes and omits some of them. The sample has under 400,000 clones; about 91% are singletons. What was sequenced was peripheral blood. Every receptor here comes from a woman in her 30s with COVID-19, enrolled during active disease.

This sequence joins TRBV6-5 and TRBJ1-4, with 7 bases aligning to TRBD1. The CDR3 runs 14 residues. Germline CDR1 is MNHEY and CDR2 is SVGAGI. With 5 bases clipped from V and 8 bases from J, the junction kept 8 bases outside the gene matches. The CDR3 protein is CASSPYRGGEKLFF. CDR3 sequence (DNA): TGTGCCAGCAGTCCGTACAGGGGTGGAGAAAAACTGTTTTTT.

The J gene is TRBJ1-4, the V gene TRBV5-1, with D hard to call. In germline, CDR1 is SGHRS, CDR2 YFSETQ. V lost 3 bases, J lost 5 bases, and 17 bases lay in between. The length of the CDR3 is 16 residues. CDR3 residues: CASSSRDRTRNEKLFF. The CDR3 DNA reads TGCGCCAGCAGCTCCCGGGATAGGACGAGGAATGAAAAACTGTTTTTT.

This clone was picked up many times. This rearrangement joins TRBV5-4 to TRBJ1-2, with 8 positions matching TRBD1. The CDR3 covers 16 residues. CDR1 is SGHNT, CDR2 YYREEE, per germline (reference sequence). Trimming cost V 0 bases and J 0 bases; bases outside gene matches: 4. The CDR3 sequence: CASSLGQGATNYGYTF. The CDR3 DNA follows: TGTGCCAGCAGCTTGGGTCAGGGGGCCACTAACTATGGCTACACCTTC.

The rearrangement joins TRBV7-8 to TRBJ2-1, with a weak D call TRBD2 (6 bases). The length of the CDR3 is 14 residues. V lost 8 bases, J lost 2 bases, and 13 bases lay in between. Looked up from germline, CDR1 is SGHVS and CDR2 is FQNEAQ. CDR3 sequence reads: CASSLAMTYNEQFF. Here the CDR3 DNA reads TGTGCCAGCTCTCTAGCGATGACCTACAATGAGCAGTTCTTC.

The chain uses TRBV14 and TRBJ2-3; 9 nucleotides match TRBD1. Germline values: CDR1 SGHDN, CDR2 FVKESK. The trim removed 3 bases at V and 0 bases at J, leaving 4 bases unmatched. The CDR3 loop spans 16 amino acids. The CDR3 protein is CASSHHRGPSTDTQYF. As DNA, the CDR3 is TGTGCCAGCAGCCACCACAGGGGGCCGAGCACAGATACGCAGTATTTT.

The chain carries TRBV12-3 or TRBV12-4 and TRBJ1-2, with D perhaps matching TRBD1 (5 bases). V was cut by 0 bases and J by 6 bases, with 8 bases left in between. This CDR3 is 13 amino acids long. CDR3 nucleotides: TGTGCCAGCAGTTTAGCCCCCAGGGATGGCTACACCTTC. Translation gives CASSLAPRDGYTF.

The J gene is TRBJ2-7, the V gene TRBV29-1, with 8 bases aligning to TRBD1. V dropped 6 bases and J dropped 0; count of bases not matched to a gene: 4. Germline V gene sequence: CDR1 SQVTM, CDR2 ANQGSEA. The CDR3 is 13 amino acids. CDR3 region: CSVLGQDSYEQYF. In DNA form, the CDR3 reads TGCAGCGTCCTGGGACAGGACTCCTACGAGCAGTACTTC.